These 8 T cell receptor beta chains were sequenced from one sample in a study of human T cells and chemical hapten exposure. Noted time point: pre-sensitization, week 0. Treatment indicated: therapeutic diphenylcyclopropenone sensitization with weekly scalp DPC. TCRdb re-derived calls from the RACE reads in MiXCR, one entry per CDR3 protein. The sample lists roughly 120,000 distinct CDR3 sequences; 13% were seen once. The specimen was whole blood, collected in connection with sensitization to the hapten diphenylcyclopropenone (DPC). The source is a young woman with alopecia areata. Some clones in this sample may be carry-over from other donors' samples.

The CDR3 sequence: CASSSSRDSTYEQYF. The CDR3 coding sequence is TGTGCCAGCAGTTCCTCTCGGGACTCTACCTACGAGCAGTACTTC. V and J are TRBV7-9 and TRBJ2-7, with D possibly being TRBD2 (6 bases). Germline V lookup: CDR1 SEHNR, CDR2 FQNEAQ (reference sequence). The ends were cut back, 6 bases at V and 2 bases at J, with 17 bases in the middle. CDR3 length equals 15 residues.

This clonotype has just a few counts. The V and J genes are TRBV4-3 and TRBJ1-6, with 7 nucleotides matching TRBD1. Germline V gene lookup returns CDR1 LGHNA and CDR2 YSLEER. The CDR3 has 18 residues. Germline trimming cut 0 bases from V and 5 bases from J; bases unmatched to any gene: 10. CDR3 sequence reads: CASSQEQTGPTHNSPLHF. Written as DNA, the CDR3 is TGCGCCAGCAGCCAAGAACAGACAGGGCCCACTCATAATTCACCCCTCCACTTT.

This clonotype appeared a few times. This chain links TRBV6-5 with TRBJ2-5, with 8 bases identical to TRBD2. Germline trimming cut 6 bases from V and 1 base from J; bases unmatched to any gene: 10. In germline, CDR1 is MNHEY, CDR2 SVGAGI. This CDR3 comprises 16 residues. The CDR3 reads CASRNLERGIQETQYF. CDR3 coding DNA: TGTGCCAGCAGGAACCTGGAGCGGGGGATCCAAGAGACCCAGTACTTC.

The chain employs TRBV12-3 or TRBV12-4 and TRBJ2-3; 8 bases are shared with TRBD1. The CDR3 sequence is 14 residues long. The V and J ends lost 9 bases and 5 bases, in that order; junction bases with no gene match: 10. CDR3 coding DNA: TGTGCCAGTGGGACAGGTAGTTTCGGAGATACGCAGTATTTT. Translated, it gives CASGTGSFGDTQYF.

The chain links TRBV7-9 to TRBJ1-1; D is unclear. Deletions cut 4 bases from V and 3 bases from J, with 9 bases between. The CDR3 covers 13 residues. In germline, CDR1 is SEHNR, CDR2 FQNEAQ (reference sequence). This CDR3 is CASSSEGYTEAFF. For the CDR3, the DNA is TGTGCCAGCAGCTCGGAGGGCTACACTGAAGCTTTCTTT.

The chain combines TRBV6-6 with TRBJ1-6; tentatively, D is TRBD1 (5 bases). The CDR3 spans 15 residues. V lost 0 bases and J lost 6, with 9 bases in between. Germline V gene data show CDR1 as MNHNY and CDR2 as SVGAGI (reference sequence). The CDR3 coding sequence is TGTGCCAGCAGTTACTCGGGGGGGAGTAATTCACCCCTCCACTTT. It is translated as CASSYSGGSNSPLHF.

V and J are TRBV3-1 and TRBJ2-7, with a weak D call TRBD1 (6 bases). V lost 3 bases and J lost 5, with 26 bases in between. The CDR3 totals 18 residues. Germline V CDR1 and CDR2: LGHDT, YNNKEL (reference sequence). The CDR3, as DNA: TGTGCCAGCAGCCATGGTCCAATCGCAGGACAGATTTTGAACGAGCAGTACTTC. It translates to CASSHGPIAGQILNEQYF.

This clonotype appeared many times. The J gene is TRBJ2-7, the V gene TRBV6-5, with TRBD1 matching over 9 bases. This CDR3 comprises 14 residues. With 6 bases clipped from V and 4 bases from J, the junction kept 7 bases outside the gene matches. The germline V gene has CDR1 MNHEY and CDR2 SVGAGI. Here the CDR3 DNA reads TGTGCCAGCAGCTATTACGACAGGGGGTACGAGCAGTACTTC. Its translation: CASSYYDRGYEQYF.